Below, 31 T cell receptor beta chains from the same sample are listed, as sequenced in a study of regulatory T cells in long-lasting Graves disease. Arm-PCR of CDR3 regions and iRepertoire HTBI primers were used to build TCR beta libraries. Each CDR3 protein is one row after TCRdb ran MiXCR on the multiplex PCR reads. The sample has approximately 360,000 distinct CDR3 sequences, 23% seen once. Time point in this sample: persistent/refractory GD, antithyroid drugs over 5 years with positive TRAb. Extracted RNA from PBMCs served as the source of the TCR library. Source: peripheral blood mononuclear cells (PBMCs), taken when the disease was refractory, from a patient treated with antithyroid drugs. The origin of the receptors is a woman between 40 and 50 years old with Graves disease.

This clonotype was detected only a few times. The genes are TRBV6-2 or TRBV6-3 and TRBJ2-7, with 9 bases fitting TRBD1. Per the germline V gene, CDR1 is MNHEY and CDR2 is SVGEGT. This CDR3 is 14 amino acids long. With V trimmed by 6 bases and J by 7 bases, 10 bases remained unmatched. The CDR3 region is CASRPGQGFQEQYF. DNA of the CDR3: TGTGCCAGCAGGCCGGGACAGGGTTTTCAAGAGCAGTACTTC.

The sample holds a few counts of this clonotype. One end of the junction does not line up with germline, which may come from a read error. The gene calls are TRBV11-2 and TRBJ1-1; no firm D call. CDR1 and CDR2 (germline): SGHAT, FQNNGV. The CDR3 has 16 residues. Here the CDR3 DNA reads TGTGTCAGCAGCTTAGAATCGGTGATCCAGAACACTGAAGCTTTCTTT. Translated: CVSSLESVIQNTEAFF.

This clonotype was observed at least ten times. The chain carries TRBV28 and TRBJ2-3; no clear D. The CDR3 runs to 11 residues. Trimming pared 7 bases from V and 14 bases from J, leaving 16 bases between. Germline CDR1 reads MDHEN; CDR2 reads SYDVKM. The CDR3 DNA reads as TGTGCCAGCACCACCCGGAGAGAGCGGTATTTT. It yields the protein CASTTRRERYF.

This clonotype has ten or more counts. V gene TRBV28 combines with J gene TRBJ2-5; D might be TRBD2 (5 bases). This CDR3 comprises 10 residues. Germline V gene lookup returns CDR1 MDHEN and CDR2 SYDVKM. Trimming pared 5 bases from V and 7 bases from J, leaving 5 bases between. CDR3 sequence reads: CASSEGTQYF. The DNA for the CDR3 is TGTGCCAGCAGTGAGGGGACCCAGTACTTC.

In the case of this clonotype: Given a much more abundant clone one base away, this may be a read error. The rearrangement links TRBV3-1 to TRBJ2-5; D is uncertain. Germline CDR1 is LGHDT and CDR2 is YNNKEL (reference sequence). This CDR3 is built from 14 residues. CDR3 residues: CASNQDTAQETQYF. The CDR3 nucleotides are TGTGCCAGCAACCAAGATACGGCACAAGAGACCCAGTACTTC.

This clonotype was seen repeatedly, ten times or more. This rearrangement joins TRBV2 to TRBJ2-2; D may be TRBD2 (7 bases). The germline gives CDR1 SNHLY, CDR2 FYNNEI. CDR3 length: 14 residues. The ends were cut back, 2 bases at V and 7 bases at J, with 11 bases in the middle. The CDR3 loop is CASSERGAGGELFF. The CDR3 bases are TGTGCCAGCAGTGAACGGGGGGCCGGCGGGGAGCTGTTTTTT.

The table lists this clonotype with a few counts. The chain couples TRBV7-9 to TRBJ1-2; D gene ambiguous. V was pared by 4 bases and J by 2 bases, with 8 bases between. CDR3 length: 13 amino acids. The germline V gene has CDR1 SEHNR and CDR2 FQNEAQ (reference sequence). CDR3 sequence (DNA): TGTGCCAGCAGCTCCGAATTCAACTATGGCTACACCTTC. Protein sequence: CASSSEFNYGYTF.

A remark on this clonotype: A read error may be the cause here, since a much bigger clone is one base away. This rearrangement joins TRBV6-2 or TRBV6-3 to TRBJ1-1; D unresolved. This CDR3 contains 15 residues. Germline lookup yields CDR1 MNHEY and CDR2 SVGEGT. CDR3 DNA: TGTACCAGCACATTTACCCCCATTCTAAGGACTGAAGCTTTCTTT. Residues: CTSTFTPILRTEAFF.

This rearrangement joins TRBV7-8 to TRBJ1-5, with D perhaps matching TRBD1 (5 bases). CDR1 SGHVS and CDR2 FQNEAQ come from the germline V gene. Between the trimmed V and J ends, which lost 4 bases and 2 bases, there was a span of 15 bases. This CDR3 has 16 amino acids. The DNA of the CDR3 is TGTGCCAGCAGCTCCCCTATCCGGGGCGGCAATCAGCCCCAGCATTTT. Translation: CASSSPIRGGNQPQHF.

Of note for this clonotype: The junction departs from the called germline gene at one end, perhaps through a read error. The CDR3 reads CASSTPPNF. The CDR3 region has the DNA TGTGCCAGCAGTACCCCCCCCAACTTC. The J gene is TRBJ2-7, the V gene TRBV6-1; D gene unclear. The V gene's germline CDR1 is MNHNS and CDR2 SASEGT. This CDR3 has 9 amino acids.

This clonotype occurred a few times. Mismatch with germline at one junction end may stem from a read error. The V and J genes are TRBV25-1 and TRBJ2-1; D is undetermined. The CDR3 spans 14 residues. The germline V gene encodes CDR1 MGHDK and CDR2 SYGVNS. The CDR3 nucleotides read TGTACCAGCAGTGAATTTTTTGGCAAAAGGGAGCAGTTCTTC. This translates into CTSSEFFGKREQFF. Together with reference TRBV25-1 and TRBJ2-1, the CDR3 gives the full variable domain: EADIYQTPRYLVIGTGKKITLECSQTMGHDKMYWYQQDPGMELHLIHYSYGVNSTEKGDLSSESTVSRIRTEHFPLTLESARPSHTSQYLCTSSEFFGKREQFFGPGTRLTVL.

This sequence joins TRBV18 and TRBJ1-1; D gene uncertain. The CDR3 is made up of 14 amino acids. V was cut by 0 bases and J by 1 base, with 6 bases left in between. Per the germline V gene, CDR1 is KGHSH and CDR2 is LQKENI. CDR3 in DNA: TGTGCCAGCTCACCACCTCCGACGAACACTGAAGCTTTCTTT. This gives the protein CASSPPPTNTEAFF.

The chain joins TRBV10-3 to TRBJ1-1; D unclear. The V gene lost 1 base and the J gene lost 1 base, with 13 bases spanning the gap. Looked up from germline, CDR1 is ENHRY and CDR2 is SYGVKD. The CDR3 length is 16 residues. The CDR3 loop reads CAISEWEEGENTEAFF. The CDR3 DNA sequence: TGTGCCATCAGTGAGTGGGAAGAGGGAGAGAACACTGAAGCTTTCTTT.

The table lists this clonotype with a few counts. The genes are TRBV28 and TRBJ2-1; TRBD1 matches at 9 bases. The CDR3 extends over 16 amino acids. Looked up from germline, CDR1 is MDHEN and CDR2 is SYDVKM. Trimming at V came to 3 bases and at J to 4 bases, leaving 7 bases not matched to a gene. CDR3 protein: CASSLGRQGVYNEQFF. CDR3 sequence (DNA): TGTGCCAGCAGTTTGGGCCGACAGGGGGTGTACAATGAGCAGTTCTTC. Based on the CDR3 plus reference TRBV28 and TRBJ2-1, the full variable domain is DVKVTQSSRYLVKRTGEKVFLECVQDMDHENMFWYRQDPGLGLRLIYFSYDVKMKEKGDIPEGYSVSREKKERFSLILESASTNQTSMYLCASSLGRQGVYNEQFFGPGTRLTVL.

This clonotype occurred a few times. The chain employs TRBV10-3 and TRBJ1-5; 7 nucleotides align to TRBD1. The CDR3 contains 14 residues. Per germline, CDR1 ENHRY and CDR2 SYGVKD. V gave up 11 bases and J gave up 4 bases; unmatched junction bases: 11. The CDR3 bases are TGTGCCGCCCAGGGGACAGACGTGAATCAGCCCCAGCATTTT. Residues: CAAQGTDVNQPQHF.

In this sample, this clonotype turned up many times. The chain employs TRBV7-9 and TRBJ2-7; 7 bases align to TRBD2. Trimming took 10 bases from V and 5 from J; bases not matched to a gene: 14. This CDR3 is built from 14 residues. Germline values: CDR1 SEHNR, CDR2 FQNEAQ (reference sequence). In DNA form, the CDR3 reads TGTGCCACCCACCAGCTCTGGACTAGAGACGAGCAGTACTTC. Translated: CATHQLWTRDEQYF. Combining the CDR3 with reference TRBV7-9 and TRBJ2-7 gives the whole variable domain DTGVSQNPRHKITKRGQNVTFRCDPISEHNRLYWYRQTLGQGPEFLTYFQNEAQLEKSRLLSDRFSAERPKGSFSTLEIQRTEQGDSAMYLCATHQLWTRDEQYFGPGTRLTVT.

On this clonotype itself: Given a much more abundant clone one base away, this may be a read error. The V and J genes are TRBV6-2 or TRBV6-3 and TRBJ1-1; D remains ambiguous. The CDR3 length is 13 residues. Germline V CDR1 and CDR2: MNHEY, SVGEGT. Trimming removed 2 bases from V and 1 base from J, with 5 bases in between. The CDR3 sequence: CASSYKENTEAFF. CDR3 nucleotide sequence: TGTGCCAGCAGTTACAAGGAGAACACTGAAGCTTTCTTT.

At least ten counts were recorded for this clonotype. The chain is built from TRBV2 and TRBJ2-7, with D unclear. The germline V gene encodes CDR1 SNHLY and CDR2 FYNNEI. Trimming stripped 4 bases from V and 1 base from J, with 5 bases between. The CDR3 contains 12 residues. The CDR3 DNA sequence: TGTGCCAGCAGTGTCCTTTCCTACGAGCAGTACTTC. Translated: CASSVLSYEQYF.

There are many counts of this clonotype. The CDR3 is CASRMKMVSGYTF. As DNA, the CDR3 is TGTGCCAGCAGGATGAAAATGGTGTCTGGCTACACCTTC. The chain has TRBV28 and TRBJ1-2; no reliable D call. Germline V lookup: CDR1 MDHEN, CDR2 SYDVKM. This CDR3 has 13 amino acids. Trimming shortened V by 6 bases and J by 7 bases, and 15 bases separated the two germline ends.

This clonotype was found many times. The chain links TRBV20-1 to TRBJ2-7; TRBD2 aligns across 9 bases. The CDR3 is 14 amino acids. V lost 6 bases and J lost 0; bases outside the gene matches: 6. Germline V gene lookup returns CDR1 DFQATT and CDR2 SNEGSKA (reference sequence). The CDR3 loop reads CSASRAGGSYEQYF. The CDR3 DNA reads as TGCAGTGCCAGCCGAGCGGGAGGCTCCTACGAGCAGTACTTC.

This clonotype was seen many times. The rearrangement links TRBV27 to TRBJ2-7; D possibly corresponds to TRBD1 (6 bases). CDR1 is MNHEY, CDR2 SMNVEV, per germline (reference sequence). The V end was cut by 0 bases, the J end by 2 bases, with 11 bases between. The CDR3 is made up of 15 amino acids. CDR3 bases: TGTGCCAGCAGTTTATCTAATCAGGGGCCCTACGAGCAGTACTTC. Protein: CASSLSNQGPYEQYF.

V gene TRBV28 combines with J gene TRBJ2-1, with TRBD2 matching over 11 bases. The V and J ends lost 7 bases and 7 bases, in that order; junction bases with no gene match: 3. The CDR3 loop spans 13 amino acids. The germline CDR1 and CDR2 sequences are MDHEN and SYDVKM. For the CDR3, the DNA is TGTGCCAGCAATATAGCGGGAGGGAATGAGCAGTTCTTC. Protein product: CASNIAGGNEQFF.

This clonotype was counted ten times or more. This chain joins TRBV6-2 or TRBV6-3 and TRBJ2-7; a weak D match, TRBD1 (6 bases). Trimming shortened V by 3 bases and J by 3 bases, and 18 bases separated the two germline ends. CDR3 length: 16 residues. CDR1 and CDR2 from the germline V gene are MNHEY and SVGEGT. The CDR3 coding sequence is TGTGCCAGCAGTTATATAGCCGGACAGACTCTCTACGAGCAGTACTTC. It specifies CASSYIAGQTLYEQYF.

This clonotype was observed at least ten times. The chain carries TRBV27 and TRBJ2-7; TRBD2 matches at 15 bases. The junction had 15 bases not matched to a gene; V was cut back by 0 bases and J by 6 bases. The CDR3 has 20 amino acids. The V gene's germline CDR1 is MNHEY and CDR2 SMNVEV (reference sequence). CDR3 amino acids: CASSLSMIAGLAGGPPEQYF. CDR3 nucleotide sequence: TGTGCCAGCAGTTTATCGATGATCGCGGGACTAGCGGGAGGTCCCCCCGAGCAGTACTTC.

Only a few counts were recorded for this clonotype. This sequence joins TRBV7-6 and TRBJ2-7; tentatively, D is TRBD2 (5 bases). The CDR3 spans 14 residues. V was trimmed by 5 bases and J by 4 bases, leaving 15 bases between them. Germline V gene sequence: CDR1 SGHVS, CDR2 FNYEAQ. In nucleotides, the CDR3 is TGTGCCAGCAGCCCCAGCGGATCGGTTTACGAGCAGTACTTC. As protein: CASSPSGSVYEQYF.

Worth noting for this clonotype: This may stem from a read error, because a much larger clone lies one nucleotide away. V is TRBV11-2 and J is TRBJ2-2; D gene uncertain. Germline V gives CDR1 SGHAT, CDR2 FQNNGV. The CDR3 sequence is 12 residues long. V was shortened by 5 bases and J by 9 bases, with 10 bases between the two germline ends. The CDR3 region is CASSPTARELFF. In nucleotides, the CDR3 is TGTGCCAGCAGCCCGACCGCCAGGGAGCTGTTTTTT. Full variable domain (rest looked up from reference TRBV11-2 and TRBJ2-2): EAGVAQSPRYKIIEKRQSVAFWCNPISGHATLYWYQQILGQGPKLLIQFQNNGVVDDSQLPKDRFSAERLKGVDSTLKIQPAKLEDSAVYLCASSPTARELFFGEGSRLTVL.

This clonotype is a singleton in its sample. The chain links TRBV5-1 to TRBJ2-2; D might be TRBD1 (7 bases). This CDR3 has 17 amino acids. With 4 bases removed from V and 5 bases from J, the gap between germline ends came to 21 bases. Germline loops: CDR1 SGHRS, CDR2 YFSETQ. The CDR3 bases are TGCGCCAGCAGCGCCTCATCAGGGGGACTGGAGACCGGGGAGCTGTTTTTT. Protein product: CASSASSGGLETGELFF.

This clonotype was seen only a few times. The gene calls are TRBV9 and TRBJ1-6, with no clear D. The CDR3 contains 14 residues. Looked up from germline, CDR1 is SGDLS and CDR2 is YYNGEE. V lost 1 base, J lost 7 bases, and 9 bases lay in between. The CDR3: CASSVRVLNSPLHF. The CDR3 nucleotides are TGTGCCAGCAGCGTAAGGGTACTCAATTCACCCCTCCACTTT.

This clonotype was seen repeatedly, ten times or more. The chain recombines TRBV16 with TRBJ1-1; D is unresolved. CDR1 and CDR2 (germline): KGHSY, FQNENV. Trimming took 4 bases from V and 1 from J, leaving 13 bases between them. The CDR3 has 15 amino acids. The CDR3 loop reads CASSREGPENTEAFF. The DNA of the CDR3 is TGTGCCAGCAGCCGTGAGGGTCCAGAGAACACTGAAGCTTTCTTT.

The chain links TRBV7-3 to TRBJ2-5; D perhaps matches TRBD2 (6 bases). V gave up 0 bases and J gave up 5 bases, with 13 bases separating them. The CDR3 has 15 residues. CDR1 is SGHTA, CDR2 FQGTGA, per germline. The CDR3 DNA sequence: TGTGCCAGCAGCTTAACCCCGGGACTGCAGGAGACCCAGTACTTC. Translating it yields CASSLTPGLQETQYF.

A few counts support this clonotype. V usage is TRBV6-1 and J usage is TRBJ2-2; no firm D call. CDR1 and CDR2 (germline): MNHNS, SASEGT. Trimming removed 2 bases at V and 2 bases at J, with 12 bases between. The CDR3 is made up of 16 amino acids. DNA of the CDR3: TGTGCCAGCAGTGAACTACTGCCGATTAACACCGGGGAGCTGTTTTTT. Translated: CASSELLPINTGELFF.